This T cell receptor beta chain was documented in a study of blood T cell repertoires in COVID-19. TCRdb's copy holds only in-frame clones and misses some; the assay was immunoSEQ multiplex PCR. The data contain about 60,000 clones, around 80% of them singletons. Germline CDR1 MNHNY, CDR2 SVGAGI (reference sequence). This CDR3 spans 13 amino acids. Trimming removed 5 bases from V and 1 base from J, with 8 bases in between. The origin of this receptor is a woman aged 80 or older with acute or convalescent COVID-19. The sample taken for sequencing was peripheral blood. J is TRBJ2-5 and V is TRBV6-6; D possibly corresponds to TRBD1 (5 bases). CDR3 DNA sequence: TGTGCCAGCAGTGGACAAACCCAAGAGACCCAGTACTTC. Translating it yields CASSGQTQETQYF.